The next 19 T cell receptor beta chains were all read from a single sample in a study of PD-1 blockade in mismatch repair-deficient tumors. TCRdb keeps only in-frame clones here, not all; method: immunoSEQ multiplex PCR. The repertoire has 100,000 or so clones, roughly four fifths of them found once; the top ten carry approximately 6.8%. The material was peripheral blood, obtained 30 to 36 weeks after starting pembrolizumab. All receptors derive from an adult with mismatch repair-deficient cancer.

This clone has just one count. The chain uses TRBV2 and TRBJ2-1; a weak D match, TRBD2 (5 bases). This CDR3 spans 15 amino acids. Germline assignment: CDR1 SNHLY and CDR2 FYNNEI. Deletions cut 2 bases from V and 9 bases from J, with 17 bases between. CDR3 nucleotide sequence: TGTGCCAGCAGTGAAATACTGTTACCCAGCGGTGAGCAGTTCTTC. It translates to CASSEILLPSGEQFF.

The table lists this clone with a count of one. This chain connects TRBV30 to TRBJ2-1, with D tentatively TRBD2 (5 bases). Trimming removed 0 bases at V and 0 bases at J, with 6 bases between. The CDR3 totals 14 residues. The germline V gene has CDR1 GTSNPN and CDR2 SVGIG (reference sequence). The CDR3 sequence: CAWSVGSSYNEQFF. The CDR3 DNA sequence: TGTGCCTGGAGTGTAGGGAGCTCCTACAATGAGCAGTTCTTC.

The rearrangement links TRBV5-6 to TRBJ2-5, with D possibly being TRBD1 or TRBD2 (6 bases each). Trimming took off 2 bases at V and 5 bases at J, with 10 bases between the two ends. Germline V gives CDR1 SGHDT, CDR2 YYEEEE. The CDR3 runs 13 residues. The CDR3 coding sequence is TGTGCCAGCAGCTTAGGGGGGTGGGAGACCCAGTACTTC. Translating it yields CASSLGGWETQYF.

This clone occurred a few times. V usage is TRBV5-1 and J usage is TRBJ1-2, with D possibly matching TRBD1 (6 bases). This CDR3 comprises 15 residues. The V end lost 0 bases, the J end lost 9 bases, and 18 bases lay between the germline ends. The germline V gene has CDR1 SGHRS and CDR2 YFSETQ. CDR3 region: CASSLGAQGQLRYTF. The CDR3 nucleotides read TGCGCCAGCAGCTTGGGGGCACAGGGCCAATTGCGCTACACCTTC.

This chain joins TRBV23-1 and TRBJ2-7, with D tentatively TRBD1 or TRBD2 (6 bases each). TRBV23-1 is given ORF status, its function remaining uncertain. The CDR3 extends over 12 amino acids. Trimming pared 8 bases from V and 6 bases from J, leaving 14 bases between. As DNA, the CDR3 is TGCGCCAGCCCGGGGGCAGGCAGCGAGCAGTACTTC. It specifies CASPGAGSEQYF.

The chain combines TRBV4-1 with TRBJ1-5; D call uncertain. Trimming took off 0 bases at V and 4 bases at J, with 16 bases between the two ends. Germline V lookup: CDR1 MGHRA, CDR2 YSYEKL. The CDR3 extends over 17 amino acids. The CDR3 nucleotides are TGCGCCAGCAGCCAAGAGGCAGCTATAGGAGGTAATCAGCCCCAGCATTTT. Translating gives CASSQEAAIGGNQPQHF.

The CDR3 spells CASSLPGGTDTQYF. CDR3 in DNA: TGTGCCAGCAGCCTGCCGGGGGGCACAGATACGCAGTATTTT. The chain links TRBV7-3 to TRBJ2-3, with TRBD2 as a possible D gene (6 bases). CDR3 length: 14 amino acids. Trimming shortened V by 5 bases and J by 1 base, and 10 bases separated the two germline ends. CDR1 is SGHTA, CDR2 FQGTGA, per germline.

Here the CDR3 reads CASSQDRGNHNEQFF. The CDR3 DNA sequence: TGTGCCAGCAGTCAGGACAGGGGAAATCACAATGAGCAGTTCTTC. The chain combines TRBV7-2 with TRBJ2-1; the match to TRBD1 covers 9 bases. The CDR3 length is 15 residues. Germline values: CDR1 SGHTA, CDR2 FQGNSA. The J segment lost 5 bases and the V segment lost 6 bases, leaving 8 bases of the junction unmatched. Supplemented by reference TRBV7-2 and TRBJ2-1, the full variable domain reads GAGVSQSPSNKVTEKGKDVELRCDPISGHTALYWYRQSLGQGLEFLIYFQGNSAPDKSGLPSDRFSAERTGGSVSTLTIQRTQQEDSAVYLCASSQDRGNHNEQFFGPGTRLTVL.

The chain links TRBV25-1 to TRBJ2-7; 8 bases line up with TRBD1. This CDR3 region has 12 residues. V was clipped by 8 bases and J by 5 bases; unmatched bases: 5. The germline gives CDR1 MGHDK, CDR2 SYGVNS. The CDR3 is CASGEDRDEQYF. CDR3 in DNA: TGTGCCAGCGGGGAGGACAGGGACGAGCAGTACTTC.

The gene calls are TRBV29-1 and TRBJ2-3, with a tentative D call TRBD2 (6 bases). The CDR3 has 15 residues. In germline, CDR1 is SQVTM, CDR2 ANQGSEA. Trimming left V 4 bases short and J 1 base short, with 15 bases between. This CDR3 is CSVVPPGAGTDTQYF. The DNA for the CDR3 is TGCAGCGTTGTTCCCCCGGGAGCGGGCACAGATACGCAGTATTTT.

This chain connects TRBV14 to TRBJ1-1; D is uncertain. CDR1 and CDR2 (germline): SGHDN, FVKESK. The length of the CDR3 is 11 residues. Trimming took 6 bases from V and 6 from J, leaving 8 bases between them. The CDR3 is CASSFEAEAFF. DNA for the CDR3: TGTGCCAGCAGTTTTGAGGCTGAAGCTTTCTTT.

V gene TRBV21-1 combines with J gene TRBJ2-7; the D call in the table, TRBD1, was not verified against the DNA. TRBV21-1 is a listed pseudogene. This CDR3 comprises 14 residues. The CDR3, as DNA: TGTGCCAGCAGTCACAGGGGGCTCTCCTACGAGCAGTACTTC. It encodes CASSHRGLSYEQYF.

This clone has a single count. The V gene is TRBV9, the J gene TRBJ2-3, with 9 bases fitting TRBD2. The CDR3 covers 15 residues. Germline-derived CDR1 and CDR2 are SGDLS and YYNGEE. V lost 3 bases to trimming and J lost 6 bases; unmatched junction nucleotides: 8. CDR3 coding DNA: TGTGCCAGCAGCGGGGCCGGGACTAGCTTCGATACGCAGTATTTT. This sequence encodes CASSGAGTSFDTQYF. Variable domain in full (rest from reference TRBV9 and TRBJ2-3): DSGVTQTPKHLITATGQRVTLRCSPRSGDLSVYWYQQSLDQGLQFLIQYYNGEERAKGNILERFSAQQFPDLHSELNLSSLELGDSALYFCASSGAGTSFDTQYFGPGTRLTVL.

This clone was seen more than once but under ten times. The CDR3, as DNA: TGTGCCTGGAGTGCTCGGAGCGGCAATCAGCCCCAGCATTTT. As protein: CAWSARSGNQPQHF. The rearrangement joins TRBV30 to TRBJ1-5, with no clear D. The CDR3 covers 14 residues. V dropped 1 base and J dropped 2 bases, with 9 bases sitting between them. Germline-derived CDR1 and CDR2 are GTSNPN and SVGIG (reference sequence).

This clone was recorded once. V and J are TRBV7-9 and TRBJ1-2, with D unresolved. V was trimmed by 5 bases and J by 4 bases, leaving 5 bases between them. CDR1 and CDR2 from the germline V gene are SEHNR and FQNEAQ (reference sequence). The CDR3 runs 11 residues. CDR3 nucleotide sequence: TGTGCCAGCAGCGAGACCTATGGCTACACCTTC. Residues: CASSETYGYTF.

This rearrangement joins TRBV5-1 to TRBJ2-1; TRBD2 aligns across 15 bases. The CDR3 runs to 17 residues. Germline V gene lookup returns CDR1 SGHRS and CDR2 YFSETQ. J was trimmed by 7 bases and V by 4 bases; bases with no gene match: 9. This CDR3 is CASSGGLAGGLGNEQFF. The CDR3 bases are TGCGCCAGCAGCGGAGGACTAGCGGGAGGGCTTGGGAATGAGCAGTTCTTC.

The V call is TRBV6-6, the J call TRBJ2-1; a possible D gene is TRBD2 (6 bases). Trimming left V 2 bases short and J 4 bases short, with 15 bases between. This CDR3 comprises 16 residues. Per the germline V gene, CDR1 is MNHNY and CDR2 is SVGAGI (reference sequence). CDR3 in DNA: TGTGCCAGCAGTTACGGGCGGGGCCCAAGGTACAATGAGCAGTTCTTC. Translating it yields CASSYGRGPRYNEQFF.

The genes are TRBV5-4 and TRBJ2-7; 9 nucleotides match TRBD1. The V segment lost 4 bases and the J segment 2 bases; nucleotides outside the gene matches: 7. This CDR3 is built from 15 residues. From germline, CDR1 is SGHNT and CDR2 YYREEE (reference sequence). For the CDR3, the DNA is TGTGCCAGCAGCCAGGCGAGGACAGGGGCCTACGAGCAGTACTTC. Encoded protein: CASSQARTGAYEQYF.

The chain joins TRBV5-1 to TRBJ2-5, with a possible D match to TRBD1 (5 bases). This CDR3 contains 14 residues. Trimming left V 2 bases short and J 5 bases short, with 13 bases between. Per germline, CDR1 SGHRS and CDR2 YFSETQ. Here the CDR3 DNA reads TGCGCCAGCAGCTTAGTAAGGAGACAGGAGACCCAGTACTTC. Translated, it gives CASSLVRRQETQYF.